This TCR beta chain was sequenced in a study of blood T cells in healthy people across ages. This CDR3 has 10 amino acids. Deletions cut 1 base from V and 13 bases from J, with 7 bases between. The germline V gene has CDR1 LGHDT and CDR2 YNNKEL (reference sequence). Then a second PCR, running about 6 to 11 cycles, was carried out with a sample-barcoded 5' primer and a J-beta primer mix. One entry per CDR3 protein results from TCRdb running MiXCR on the 5' RACE reads. This table holds roughly 2 million distinct CDR3 sequences, around 48% found once. At least 6 micrograms of total RNA were extracted per sample.

The sample taken for sequencing was blood. The chain uses TRBV3-1 and TRBJ1-2; D perhaps matches TRBD1 (5 bases). The receptor was isolated from a woman in her thirties or forties in good health. CDR3 sequence reads: CASSQGDFTF. Written as DNA, the CDR3 is TGTGCCAGCAGCCAAGGGGACTTCACCTTC.